The 22 T cell receptor beta chains presented below share a single source sample, sequenced in a study of blood T cell repertoires in COVID-19. Data came from immunoSEQ multiplex PCR; TCRdb stores just in-frame clones and leaves some out. The top ten clones hold around 1.1% of a sample with hundreds of thousands of clones, 85% to 90% of them seen once. The material sequenced was PBMCs or T cells enriched from blood (not recorded which). These receptors were taken from a man aged 25-45 years who had recovered from COVID-19.

The chain carries TRBV6-5 and TRBJ1-2, with 9 bases aligning to TRBD1. The germline V gene has CDR1 MNHEY and CDR2 SVGAGI. V lost 2 bases, J lost 7 bases, and 5 bases stayed unmatched. The CDR3 has 14 residues. In nucleotides, the CDR3 is TGTGCCAGCAGTTACCACAGGGGGCGTGGTGGCTACACCTTC. Its translation: CASSYHRGRGGYTF.

About this clone itself: Other DNA sequences in the same sample also yield this CDR3. V usage is TRBV10-3 and J usage is TRBJ2-7; possible D gene TRBD1, 6 bases. The CDR3 loop spans 14 amino acids. Germline-derived CDR1 and CDR2 are ENHRY and SYGVKD. Trimming left V 2 bases short and J 4 bases short, with 12 bases between. CDR3: CAISEVQGPYEQYF. In nucleotides, the CDR3 is TGTGCCATCAGTGAGGTCCAGGGGCCTTACGAGCAGTACTTC.

In this sample, this clone turned up once. The chain recombines TRBV4-1 with TRBJ1-5; 11 nucleotides align to TRBD1. The V gene's germline CDR1 is MGHRA and CDR2 YSYEKL. There are 16 residues in the CDR3. Germline trimming cut 1 base from V and 4 bases from J; bases unmatched to any gene: 3. CDR3 bases: TGCGCCAGCAGCCAAGTTGGGACAGGGGGAAATCAGCCCCAGCATTTT. Translation: CASSQVGTGGNQPQHF.

J is TRBJ2-1 and V is TRBV11-2; possibly TRBD1 for D (6 bases). Between the trimmed V and J ends, which lost 4 bases and 13 bases, there was a span of 11 bases. The CDR3 consists of 11 residues. Germline V CDR1 and CDR2: SGHAT, FQNNGV. The CDR3 region is CASSSQGSQFF. CDR3 sequence (DNA): TGTGCCAGCAGCTCACAGGGATCACAGTTCTTC.

This clone occurred once. CDR3 sequence reads: CASSSGQSNGGYTF. The DNA of the CDR3 is TGTGCCAGCAGCTCGGGACAGTCTAATGGTGGCTACACCTTC. This chain connects TRBV2 to TRBJ1-2; 7 nucleotides match TRBD1. V shed 6 bases and J 7 bases; nucleotides not matched to a gene: 11. This CDR3 has 14 residues. Germline V gene lookup returns CDR1 SNHLY and CDR2 FYNNEI.

This clone has just a few counts. The chain links TRBV19 to TRBJ1-3; no firm D call. Per the germline V gene, CDR1 is LNHDA and CDR2 is SQIVND (reference sequence). Deletions cut 8 bases from V and 2 bases from J, with 10 bases between. The CDR3 extends over 13 amino acids. The CDR3 nucleotides read TGTGCCAGTGCCGGGAGCCCTGGAAACACCATATATTTT. Its protein product is CASAGSPGNTIYF.

The chain couples TRBV2 to TRBJ2-3, with 11 bases aligning to TRBD2. Germline lookup yields CDR1 SNHLY and CDR2 FYNNEI. V trimming: 3 bases; J trimming: 6 bases; junction bases outside the gene matches: 11. There are 17 residues in the CDR3. The CDR3 loop reads CASSEATSGRVGDTQYF. In DNA form, the CDR3 reads TGTGCCAGCAGTGAGGCAACTAGCGGGAGAGTGGGGGATACGCAGTATTTT.

The chain joins TRBV6-5 to TRBJ1-2, with D tentatively TRBD1 (5 bases). V was pared by 2 bases and J by 8 bases, with 18 bases between. The CDR3 has 15 amino acids. CDR1 is MNHEY and CDR2 is SVGAGI in the germline V gene. CDR3 loop: CASSYGGAAVGGYTF. Here the CDR3 DNA reads TGTGCCAGCAGTTACGGAGGGGCCGCAGTCGGAGGCTACACCTTC.

The chain links TRBV24-1 to TRBJ1-1, with TRBD1 as a possible D gene (6 bases). The germline CDR1 and CDR2 sequences are KGHDR and SFDVKD. CDR3 length: 11 residues. V shed 4 bases and J shed 8 bases, with 7 bases lying between them. CDR3 in DNA: TGTGCCACCAGTGACAGGGGAGAAGCTTTCTTT. This codes for CATSDRGEAFF.

This sequence joins TRBV10-3 and TRBJ2-7; TRBD1 aligns across 7 bases. The CDR3 runs to 13 residues. J was trimmed by 3 bases and V by 10 bases; bases with no gene match: 9. From germline, CDR1 is ENHRY and CDR2 SYGVKD. In nucleotides, the CDR3 is TGTGCCACGTGGACGGGACAGAGCTACGAGCAGTACTTC. It yields the protein CATWTGQSYEQYF.

This chain links TRBV7-9 with TRBJ2-5, with 7 bases that match TRBD1. V gave up 4 bases and J gave up 2 bases; unmatched junction bases: 4. This CDR3 spans 14 amino acids. CDR1 and CDR2 from the germline V gene are SEHNR and FQNEAQ (reference sequence). The CDR3 loop is CASSSGQLQETQYF. The CDR3 DNA follows: TGTGCCAGCAGCTCGGGACAGCTACAAGAGACCCAGTACTTC.

This clone was detected only once. V and J are TRBV7-3 and TRBJ2-5, with 9 nucleotides matching TRBD2. The germline CDR1 and CDR2 sequences are SGHTA and FQGTGA. The CDR3 length is 15 residues. The V segment lost 2 bases and the J segment 2 bases; nucleotides outside the gene matches: 3. The DNA for the CDR3 is TGTGCCAGCAGCTTACGGGGACTAGCTCAAGAGACCCAGTACTTC. Its translation: CASSLRGLAQETQYF.

The chain has TRBV19 and TRBJ1-4; D possibly corresponds to TRBD1 (5 bases). V was shortened by 7 bases and J by 3 bases, with 12 bases between the two germline ends. The CDR3 is made up of 14 amino acids. CDR1 and CDR2 from the germline V gene are LNHDA and SQIVND (reference sequence). The CDR3 region is CASNRPGANEKLFF. The DNA for the CDR3 is TGTGCCAGTAATAGGCCGGGGGCTAATGAAAAACTGTTTTTT.

A single count supports this clone. The chain is built from TRBV11-2 and TRBJ1-6; D unresolved. Germline CDR1 and CDR2: SGHAT and FQNNGV. This CDR3 spans 17 amino acids. V was shortened by 0 bases and J by 7 bases, with 16 bases between the two germline ends. The DNA of the CDR3 is TGTGCCAGCAGCTTAGATCTTGCGGTGAGAGCGAATTCACCCCTCCACTTT. This translates into CASSLDLAVRANSPLHF.

The V gene is TRBV19, the J gene TRBJ2-3; TRBD2 matches at 9 bases. J lost 5 bases, V lost 3 bases, and 9 bases had no gene match. This CDR3 contains 16 residues. Germline CDR1 reads LNHDA; CDR2 reads SQIVND (reference sequence). The CDR3: CASSMLASGIGDTQYF. The DNA of the CDR3 is TGTGCCAGTAGTATGTTAGCTAGCGGGATAGGAGATACGCAGTATTTT. Complete variable domain (other parts from reference TRBV19 and TRBJ2-3): DGGITQSPKYLFRKEGQNVTLSCEQNLNHDAMYWYRQDPGQGLRLIYYSQIVNDFQKGDIAEGYSVSREKKESFPLTVTSAQKNPTAFYLCASSMLASGIGDTQYFGPGTRLTVL.

Comments on this clone: Relative to the germline gene, one junction end is altered; a read error may explain this. The gene calls are TRBV5-1 and TRBJ1-1; D remains ambiguous. Germline V CDR1 and CDR2: SGHRS, YFSETQ. This CDR3 is built from 13 residues. CDR3: CATSWQVNTEAFF. The CDR3 DNA sequence: TGCGCCACCAGCTGGCAGGTGAACACTGAAGCTTTCTTT.

V is TRBV5-1 and J is TRBJ1-2; the D gene is possibly TRBD1 (6 bases). Germline assignment: CDR1 SGHRS and CDR2 YFSETQ. This CDR3 has 13 amino acids. The V end was cut by 1 base, the J end by 8 bases, with 12 bases between. Here the CDR3 reads CASSLRTGSGYTF. The CDR3 DNA reads as TGCGCCAGCAGCTTGAGAACAGGGAGCGGCTACACCTTC.

V and J are TRBV7-8 and TRBJ2-7, with 8 bases identical to TRBD2. Germline V gene sequence: CDR1 SGHVS, CDR2 FQNEAQ. V was clipped by 1 base and J by 3 bases; unmatched bases: 11. This CDR3 region has 17 residues. The CDR3 protein is CASSLGNPGLEFYEQYF. The DNA for the CDR3 is TGTGCCAGCAGCTTAGGGAATCCGGGACTAGAGTTCTACGAGCAGTACTTC.

The chain couples TRBV2 to TRBJ1-6; weak D call: TRBD1 (5 bases). Trimming left V 8 bases short and J 5 bases short, with 10 bases between. The CDR3 extends over 13 amino acids. The germline gives CDR1 SNHLY, CDR2 FYNNEI. The DNA for the CDR3 is TGTGCCAGCGGGGCAGACCATAATTCACCCCTCCACTTT. It specifies CASGADHNSPLHF.

This chain connects TRBV5-1 to TRBJ2-7; D uncertain. The CDR3 has 15 amino acids. Trimming left V 0 bases short and J 0 bases short, with 10 bases between. Germline V gene data show CDR1 as SGHRS and CDR2 as YFSETQ. The CDR3 protein is CASSLEPHPSYEQYF. Written as DNA, the CDR3 is TGCGCCAGCAGCTTGGAGCCTCACCCCTCCTACGAGCAGTACTTC. The full variable domain, with the rest looked up from reference TRBV5-1 and TRBJ2-7, is KAGVTQTPRYLIKTRGQQVTLSCSPISGHRSVSWYQQTPGQGLQFLFEYFSETQRNKGNFPGRFSGRQFSNSRSEMNVSTLELGDSALYLCASSLEPHPSYEQYFGPGTRLTVT.

A note on this clone: Relative to the germline gene, one junction end is altered; a read error may explain this. This chain joins TRBV12-3 or TRBV12-4 and TRBJ2-5, with a weak D call TRBD2 (5 bases). The CDR3 has 12 residues. The chain's CDR3 is CASGSLQETQYF. The DNA for the CDR3 is TGCGCCTCGGGGAGCCTTCAAGAGACCCAGTACTTC.

This chain connects TRBV2 to TRBJ2-2, with 8 bases that match TRBD2. CDR1 SNHLY and CDR2 FYNNEI come from the germline V gene. V gave up 4 bases and J gave up 5 bases; unmatched junction bases: 6. The CDR3 loop spans 15 amino acids. CDR3 sequence (DNA): TGTGCCAGCAGTGTTGAGACGGGGGGGACCGGGGAGCTGTTTTTT. Translation gives CASSVETGGTGELFF.